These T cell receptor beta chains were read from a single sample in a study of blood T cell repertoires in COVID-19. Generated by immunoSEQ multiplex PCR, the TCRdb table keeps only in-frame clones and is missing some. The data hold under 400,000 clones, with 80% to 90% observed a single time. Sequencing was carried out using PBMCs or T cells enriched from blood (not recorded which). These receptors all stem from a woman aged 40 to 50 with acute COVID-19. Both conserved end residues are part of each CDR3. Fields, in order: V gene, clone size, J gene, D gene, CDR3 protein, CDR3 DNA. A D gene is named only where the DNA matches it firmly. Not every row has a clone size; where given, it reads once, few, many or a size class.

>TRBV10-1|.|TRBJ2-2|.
CASSESENPGELFF
TGCGCCAGCAGTGAGTCAGAGAACCCCGGGGAGCTGTTTTTT
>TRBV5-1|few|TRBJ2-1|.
CASTGYNEQFF
TGCGCCAGCACAGGGTACAATGAGCAGTTCTTC
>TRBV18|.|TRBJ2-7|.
CASSPQETRAEQYF
TGTGCCAGCTCACCACAGGAGACTAGAGCCGAGCAGTACTTC
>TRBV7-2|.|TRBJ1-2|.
CASSPQTGYGYTF
TGTGCCAGCAGCCCCCAGACAGGTTATGGCTACACCTTC
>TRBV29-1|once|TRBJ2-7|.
CSVEEGDTYEQYF
TGCAGCGTTGAAGAAGGGGATACCTACGAGCAGTACTTC
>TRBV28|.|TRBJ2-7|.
CASSLSGGAGYEQYF
TGTGCCAGCAGTTTAAGTGGAGGAGCGGGCTACGAGCAGTACTTC
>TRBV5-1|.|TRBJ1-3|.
CASSSREGTGNTIYF
TGCGCCAGCAGCTCACGGGAGGGGACCGGAAACACCATATATTTT
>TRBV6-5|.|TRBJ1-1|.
CASSLHRVRDTEAFF
TGTGCCAGCAGTTTACACAGGGTCAGGGACACTGAAGCTTTCTTT
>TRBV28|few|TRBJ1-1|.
CASISAGRDTEAFF
TGTGCCAGCATTTCGGCTGGGAGGGACACTGAAGCTTTCTTT
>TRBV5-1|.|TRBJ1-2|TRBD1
CASSLATGGNYGYTF
TGCGCCAGCAGCTTGGCAACAGGGGGGAACTATGGCTACACCTTC
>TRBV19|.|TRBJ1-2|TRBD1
CASSFWDRDYGYTF
TGTGCCAGTAGTTTCTGGGACAGGGACTATGGCTACACCTTC
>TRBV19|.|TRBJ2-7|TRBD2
CASSKIPGLASSYEQYF
TGTGCCAGTAGTAAAATTCCGGGACTAGCGAGCTCCTACGAGCAGTACTTC
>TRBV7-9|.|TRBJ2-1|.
CASSHLLWGFHSYNEQFF
TGTGCCAGCAGCCACCTGCTTTGGGGCTTCCACTCCTACAATGAGCAGTTCTTC
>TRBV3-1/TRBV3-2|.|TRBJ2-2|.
CASSVRASSGELFF
TGTGCCAGCAGCGTTCGAGCTTCATCCGGGGAGCTGTTTTTT
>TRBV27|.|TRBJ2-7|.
CASSFWAGTYEQYF
TGTGCCAGCAGTTTCTGGGCAGGGACCTACGAGCAGTACTTC
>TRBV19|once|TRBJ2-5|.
CATSRNRAVETQYF
TGTGCCACCAGTCGAAACAGGGCGGTGGAGACCCAGTACTTC
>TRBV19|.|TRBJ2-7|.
CASARKQGEQYF
TGTGCCAGTGCCAGAAAACAGGGAGAGCAGTACTTC
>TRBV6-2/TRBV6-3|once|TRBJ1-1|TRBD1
CASSPRTGWNTEAFF
TGTGCCAGCAGTCCACGGACAGGATGGAACACTGAAGCTTTCTTT
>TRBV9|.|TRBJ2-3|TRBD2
CASSVVGAGSTDTQYF
TGTGCCAGCAGCGTAGTAGGAGCGGGAAGCACAGATACGCAGTATTTT
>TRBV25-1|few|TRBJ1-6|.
CASSGLQGQSPLHF
TGTGCCAGCAGTGGCCTGCAGGGACAATCACCCCTCCACTTT
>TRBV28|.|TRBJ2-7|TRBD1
CASSLIWGGTGSYEQYF
TGTGCCAGCAGTTTAATTTGGGGGGGGACAGGGTCCTACGAGCAGTACTTC
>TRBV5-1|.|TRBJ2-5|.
CASSLTSPQETQYF
TGCGCCAGCAGCTTGACTTCCCCTCAAGAGACCCAGTACTTC
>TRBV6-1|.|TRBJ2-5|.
CASSETDRGETQYF
TGTGCCAGCAGTGAGACCGACAGAGGAGAGACCCAGTACTTC
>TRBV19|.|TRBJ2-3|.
CASNNLKDTQYF
TGTGCCAGTAACAACCTCAAGGATACGCAGTATTTT
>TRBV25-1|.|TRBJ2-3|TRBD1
CASSEYRTGAADTQYF
TGTGCCAGCAGTGAATACCGGACAGGGGCCGCAGATACGCAGTATTTT
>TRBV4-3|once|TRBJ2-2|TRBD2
CASSQGRSLAGGRTGELFF
TGCGCCAGCAGCCAGGGCCGAAGCCTAGCGGGAGGACGAACCGGGGAGCTGTTTTTT
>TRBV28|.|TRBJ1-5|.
CASTLRGQPQHF
TGTGCCAGCACCCTCAGGGGTCAGCCCCAGCATTTT
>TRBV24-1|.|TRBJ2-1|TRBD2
CATSDSSGSSYNEQFF
TGTGCCACCAGTGATTCTAGCGGGAGTTCCTACAATGAGCAGTTCTTC
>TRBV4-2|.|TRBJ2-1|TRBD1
CASSPTGQGIYNEQFF
TGTGCCAGCAGCCCGACGGGACAGGGGATCTACAATGAGCAGTTCTTC
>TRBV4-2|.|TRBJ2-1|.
CASSQALLQGSEQFF
TGTGCCAGCAGCCAAGCCCTACTACAGGGATCGGAGCAGTTCTTC
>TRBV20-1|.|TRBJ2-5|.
CSYRYQETQYF
TGCAGTTACAGGTACCAAGAGACCCAGTACTTC
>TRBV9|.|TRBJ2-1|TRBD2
CASSPRTSLDEQFF
TGTGCCAGCAGCCCCAGGACTAGCTTAGATGAGCAGTTCTTC
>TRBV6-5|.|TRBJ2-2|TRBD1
CASSWDRDAGELFF
TGTGCCAGCAGCTGGGACAGGGACGCCGGGGAGCTGTTTTTT
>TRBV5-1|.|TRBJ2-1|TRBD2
CASSLYGLDYNEQFF
TGCGCCAGCAGCCTATATGGACTAGATTACAATGAGCAGTTCTTC
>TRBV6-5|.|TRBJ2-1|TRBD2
CASSYSAGGPHNEQFF
TGTGCCAGCAGTTACTCAGCGGGAGGGCCCCACAATGAGCAGTTCTTC
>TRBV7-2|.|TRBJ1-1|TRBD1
CASSPQGLTNTEAFF
TGTGCCAGCAGCCCACAGGGGTTGACGAACACTGAAGCTTTCTTT
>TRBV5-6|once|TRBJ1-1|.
CASSFTGTVWDTEAFF
TGTGCCAGCAGCTTTACAGGGACGGTTTGGGACACTGAAGCTTTCTTT
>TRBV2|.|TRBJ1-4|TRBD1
CASSAQGEKLFF
TGTGCCAGCAGCGCACAGGGGGAAAAACTGTTTTTT
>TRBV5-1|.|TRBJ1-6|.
CASSLVGAGVNSPLHF
TGCGCCAGCAGCTTGGTCGGGGCAGGGGTTAATTCACCCCTCCACTTT